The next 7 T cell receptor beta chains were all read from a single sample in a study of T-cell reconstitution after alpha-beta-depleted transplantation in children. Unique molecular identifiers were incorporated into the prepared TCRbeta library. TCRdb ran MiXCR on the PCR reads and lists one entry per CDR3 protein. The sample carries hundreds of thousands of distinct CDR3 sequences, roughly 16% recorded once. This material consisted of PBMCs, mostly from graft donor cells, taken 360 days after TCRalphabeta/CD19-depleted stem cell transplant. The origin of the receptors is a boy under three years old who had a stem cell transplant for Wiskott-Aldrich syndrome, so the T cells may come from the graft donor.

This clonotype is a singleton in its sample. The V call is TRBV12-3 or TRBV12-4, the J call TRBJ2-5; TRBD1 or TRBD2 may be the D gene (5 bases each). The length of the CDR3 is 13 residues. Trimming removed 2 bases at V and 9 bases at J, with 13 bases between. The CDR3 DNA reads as TGTGCCAGCAGTTTACTAGGCTTGGGGGCCCAGTACTTC. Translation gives CASSLLGLGAQYF.

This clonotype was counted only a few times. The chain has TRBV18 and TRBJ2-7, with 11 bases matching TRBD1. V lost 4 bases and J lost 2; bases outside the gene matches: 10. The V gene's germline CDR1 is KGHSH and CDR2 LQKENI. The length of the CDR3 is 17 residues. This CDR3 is CASSLALMGQGAYEQYF. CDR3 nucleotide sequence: TGTGCCAGCTCACTTGCCCTAATGGGACAGGGGGCCTACGAGCAGTACTTC.

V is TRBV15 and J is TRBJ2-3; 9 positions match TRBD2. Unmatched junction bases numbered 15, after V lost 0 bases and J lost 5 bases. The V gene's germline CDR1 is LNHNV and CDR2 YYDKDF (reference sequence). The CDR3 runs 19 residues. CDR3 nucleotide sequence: TGTGCCACCAGCAGAGATCCCAGCGTAGCGGGAGTCGGGAGAGATACGCAGTATTTT. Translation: CATSRDPSVAGVGRDTQYF.

The CDR3 DNA reads as TGCAGCGTTGAAGGGCGGGTCTACAATGAGCAGTTCTTC. This codes for CSVEGRVYNEQFF. The chain employs TRBV29-1 and TRBJ2-1, with D maybe TRBD2 (5 bases). The germline V gene encodes CDR1 SQVTM and CDR2 ANQGSEA. CDR3 length equals 13 residues. V shed 1 base and J shed 3 bases, with 7 bases lying between them.

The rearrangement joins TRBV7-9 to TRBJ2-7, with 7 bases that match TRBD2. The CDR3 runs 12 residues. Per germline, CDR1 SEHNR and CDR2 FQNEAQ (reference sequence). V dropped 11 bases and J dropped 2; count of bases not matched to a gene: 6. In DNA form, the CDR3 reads TGTGCCTTCGGGGGGACCACCTACGAGCAGTACTTC. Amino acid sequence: CAFGGTTYEQYF.

The CDR3 nucleotides are TGTGCCAGCAGCCGAAGCCTAGCGGGTGGCGGGGAGCTGTTTTTT. This encodes CASSRSLAGGGELFF. The V and J genes are TRBV7-2 and TRBJ2-2, with TRBD2 matching 8 bases. Germline trimming cut 5 bases from V and 7 bases from J; bases unmatched to any gene: 9. CDR1 is SGHTA and CDR2 is FQGNSA in the germline V gene. The CDR3 is made up of 15 amino acids.

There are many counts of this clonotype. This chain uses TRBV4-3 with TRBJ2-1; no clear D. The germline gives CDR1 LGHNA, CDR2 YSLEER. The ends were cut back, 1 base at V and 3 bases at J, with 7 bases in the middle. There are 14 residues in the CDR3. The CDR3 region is CASSQVPVYNEQFF. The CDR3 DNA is TGCGCCAGCAGCCAAGTGCCCGTCTACAATGAGCAGTTCTTC.